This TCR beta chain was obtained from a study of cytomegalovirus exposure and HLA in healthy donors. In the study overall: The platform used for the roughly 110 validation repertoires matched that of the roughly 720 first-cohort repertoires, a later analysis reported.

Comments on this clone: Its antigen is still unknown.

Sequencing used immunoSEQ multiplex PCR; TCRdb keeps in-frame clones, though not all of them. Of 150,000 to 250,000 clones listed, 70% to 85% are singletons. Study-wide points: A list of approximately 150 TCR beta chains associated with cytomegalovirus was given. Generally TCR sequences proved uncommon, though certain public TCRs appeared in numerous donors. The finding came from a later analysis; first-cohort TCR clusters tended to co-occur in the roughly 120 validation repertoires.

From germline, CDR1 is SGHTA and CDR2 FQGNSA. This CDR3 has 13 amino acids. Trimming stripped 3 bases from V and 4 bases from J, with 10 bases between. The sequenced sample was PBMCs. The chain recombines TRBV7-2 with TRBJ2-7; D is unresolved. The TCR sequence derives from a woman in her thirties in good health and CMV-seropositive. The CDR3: CASSLLQAYEQYF. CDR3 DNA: TGTGCCAGCAGCTTGCTGCAGGCTTACGAGCAGTACTTC.